Listed below are T cell receptor beta chains from one sample, sequenced in a study of blood T cells in healthy people across ages. TCRdb itself ran the 5' RACE reads through MiXCR, one entry per CDR3 protein. Of 600,000 to 900,000 distinct CDR3 sequences listed, around 24% were seen once; the top ten hold about 3%. The same sample was also studied in work on T cells of mothers and their children.

Sequencing was done on a sample of blood. The source is a boy younger than 18 in good health. Each CDR3 is given without its conserved first and last residue. Fields, in order: D gene, J gene, V gene, CDR3 protein. A D gene is named only where the DNA matches it firmly.

d_gene: .
j_gene: TRBJ2-2
v_gene: TRBV18
CDR3aa: ASSPPLQGNTGELF

d_gene: .
j_gene: TRBJ1-2
v_gene: TRBV20-1
CDR3aa: SAAFGDGYT

d_gene: .
j_gene: TRBJ2-5
v_gene: TRBV11-2
CDR3aa: ASSQTGTHQETQY

d_gene: .
j_gene: TRBJ2-7
v_gene: TRBV12-3/TRBV12-4
CDR3aa: ASSLARAEQY

d_gene: TRBD2
j_gene: TRBJ2-7
v_gene: TRBV12-5
CDR3aa: ASGSALGAGGFYEQY

d_gene: TRBD2
j_gene: TRBJ2-3
v_gene: TRBV7-2
CDR3aa: ASSWNSGAGDTQY

d_gene: .
j_gene: TRBJ2-7
v_gene: TRBV7-3
CDR3aa: ASSLGVSGPEYSYEQY

d_gene: .
j_gene: TRBJ2-5
v_gene: TRBV6-4
CDR3aa: ASSGALGETQY

d_gene: .
j_gene: TRBJ1-3
v_gene: TRBV29-1
CDR3aa: SVIRGNTIY

d_gene: .
j_gene: TRBJ2-1
v_gene: TRBV9
CDR3aa: ASSSGVLDNVQF

d_gene: .
j_gene: TRBJ2-7
v_gene: TRBV9
CDR3aa: ASNRGGGYEQY

d_gene: .
j_gene: TRBJ2-1
v_gene: TRBV5-1
CDR3aa: ASSSRLGASANEQF

d_gene: .
j_gene: TRBJ2-5
v_gene: TRBV27
CDR3aa: ASRSVGVETQY

d_gene: .
j_gene: TRBJ2-7
v_gene: TRBV20-1
CDR3aa: SAQPQGHGSYEQY

d_gene: .
j_gene: TRBJ2-1
v_gene: TRBV15
CDR3aa: ATSRGGNEQF

d_gene: TRBD2
j_gene: TRBJ2-5
v_gene: TRBV7-3
CDR3aa: ASSLLPGLAGGKQETQY

d_gene: TRBD1
j_gene: TRBJ2-3
v_gene: TRBV5-6
CDR3aa: ASSPGTGNPDTQY

d_gene: TRBD1
j_gene: TRBJ2-3
v_gene: TRBV11-2
CDR3aa: ASSLGQGGTNTQY

d_gene: .
j_gene: TRBJ2-1
v_gene: TRBV7-2
CDR3aa: ASSRGAQPYNEQF

d_gene: .
j_gene: TRBJ2-2
v_gene: TRBV11-2
CDR3aa: ASSLVGGGELF

d_gene: TRBD1
j_gene: TRBJ2-6
v_gene: TRBV7-9
CDR3aa: ASSPRQGSYGANVLT

d_gene: TRBD2
j_gene: .
v_gene: TRBV27
CDR3aa: ASSLTSGAFNEQF